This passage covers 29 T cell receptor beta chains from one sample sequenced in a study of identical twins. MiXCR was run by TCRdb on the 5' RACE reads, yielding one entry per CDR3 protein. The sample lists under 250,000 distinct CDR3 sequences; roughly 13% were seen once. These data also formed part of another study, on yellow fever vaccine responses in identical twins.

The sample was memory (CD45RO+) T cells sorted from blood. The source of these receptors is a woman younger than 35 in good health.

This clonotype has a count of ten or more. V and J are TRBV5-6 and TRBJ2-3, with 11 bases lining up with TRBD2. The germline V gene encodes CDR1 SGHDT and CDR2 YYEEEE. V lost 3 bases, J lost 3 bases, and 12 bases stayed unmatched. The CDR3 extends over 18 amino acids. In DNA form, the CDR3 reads TGTGCCAGCAGCTACTCTCGTCTAGCGGGGGGAACGACAGATACGCAGTATTTT. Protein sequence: CASSYSRLAGGTTDTQYF.

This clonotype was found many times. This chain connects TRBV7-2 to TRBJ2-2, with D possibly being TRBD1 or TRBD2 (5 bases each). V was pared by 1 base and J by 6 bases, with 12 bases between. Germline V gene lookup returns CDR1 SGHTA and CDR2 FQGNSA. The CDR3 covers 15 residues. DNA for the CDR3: TGTGCCAGCAGCTTAGATTCTGGGACGGCCGGGGAGCTGTTTTTT. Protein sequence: CASSLDSGTAGELFF.

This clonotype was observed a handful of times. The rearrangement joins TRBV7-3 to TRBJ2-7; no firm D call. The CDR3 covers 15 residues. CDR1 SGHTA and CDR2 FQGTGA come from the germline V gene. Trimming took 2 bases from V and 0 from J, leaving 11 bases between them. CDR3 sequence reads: CASSLEVGNSYEQYF. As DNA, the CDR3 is TGTGCCAGCAGCTTAGAGGTTGGAAACTCCTACGAGCAGTACTTC.

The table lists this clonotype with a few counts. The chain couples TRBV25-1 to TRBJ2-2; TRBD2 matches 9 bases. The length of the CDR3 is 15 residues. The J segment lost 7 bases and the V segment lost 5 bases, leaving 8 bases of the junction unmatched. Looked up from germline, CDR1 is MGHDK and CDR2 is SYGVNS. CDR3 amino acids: CASSRVAGDHGELFF. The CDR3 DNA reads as TGTGCCAGCAGTAGGGTAGCGGGAGATCACGGGGAGCTGTTTTTT.

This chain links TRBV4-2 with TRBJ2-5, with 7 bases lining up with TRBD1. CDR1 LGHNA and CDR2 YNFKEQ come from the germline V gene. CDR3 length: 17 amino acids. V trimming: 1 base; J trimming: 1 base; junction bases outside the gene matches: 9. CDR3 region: CASSQVGTGVPQETQYF. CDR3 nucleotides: TGTGCCAGCAGCCAAGTTGGCACAGGGGTCCCCCAAGAGACCCAGTACTTC.

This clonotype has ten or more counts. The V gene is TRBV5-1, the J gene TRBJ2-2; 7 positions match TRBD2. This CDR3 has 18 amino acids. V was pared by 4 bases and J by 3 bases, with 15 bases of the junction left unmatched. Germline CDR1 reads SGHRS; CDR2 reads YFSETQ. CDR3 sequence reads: CASSPNRWAREDTGELFF. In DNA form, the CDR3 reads TGCGCCAGCAGCCCGAACCGATGGGCCCGGGAGGACACCGGGGAGCTGTTTTTT.

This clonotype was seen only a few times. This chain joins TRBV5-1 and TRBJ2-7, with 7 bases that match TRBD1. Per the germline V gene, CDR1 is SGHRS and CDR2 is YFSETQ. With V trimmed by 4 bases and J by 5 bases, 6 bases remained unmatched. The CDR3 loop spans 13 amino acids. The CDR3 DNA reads TGCGCCAGCAGCCCTCGACAGGGCGACGAGCAGTACTTC. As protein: CASSPRQGDEQYF.

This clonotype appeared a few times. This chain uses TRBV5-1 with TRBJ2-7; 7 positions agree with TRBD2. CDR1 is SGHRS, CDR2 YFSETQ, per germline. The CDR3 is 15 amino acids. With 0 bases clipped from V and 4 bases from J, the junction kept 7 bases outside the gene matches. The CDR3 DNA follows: TGCGCCAGCAGCTTGGTCGCGGGAGTTGGGTACGAGCAGTACTTC. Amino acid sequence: CASSLVAGVGYEQYF.

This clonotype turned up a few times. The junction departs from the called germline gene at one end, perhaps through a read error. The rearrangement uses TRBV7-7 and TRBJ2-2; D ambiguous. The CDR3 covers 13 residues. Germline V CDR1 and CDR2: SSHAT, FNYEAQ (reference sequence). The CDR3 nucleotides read TGTGCTAGCAGCCCTGCCGACACCGGGGAGCTGTTTTTT. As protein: CASSPADTGELFF.

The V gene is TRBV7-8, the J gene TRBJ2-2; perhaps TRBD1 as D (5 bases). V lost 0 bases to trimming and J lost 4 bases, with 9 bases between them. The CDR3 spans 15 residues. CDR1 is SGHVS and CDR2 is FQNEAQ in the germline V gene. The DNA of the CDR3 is TGTGCCAGCAGCTTAGCGGGGCCCGGCACCGGGGAGCTGTTTTTT. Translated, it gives CASSLAGPGTGELFF.

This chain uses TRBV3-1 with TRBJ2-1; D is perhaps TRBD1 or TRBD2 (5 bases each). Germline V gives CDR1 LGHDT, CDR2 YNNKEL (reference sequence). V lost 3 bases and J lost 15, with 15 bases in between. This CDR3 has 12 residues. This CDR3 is CASSHGSGTGFF. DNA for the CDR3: TGTGCCAGCAGCCACGGATCAGGGACGGGGTTCTTC.

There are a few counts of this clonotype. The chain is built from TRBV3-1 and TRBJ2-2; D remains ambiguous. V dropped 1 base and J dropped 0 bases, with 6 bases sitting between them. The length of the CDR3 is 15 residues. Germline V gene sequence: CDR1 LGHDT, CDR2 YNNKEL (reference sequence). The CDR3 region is CASSQGDANTGELFF. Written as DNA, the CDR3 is TGTGCCAGCAGCCAAGGTGATGCGAACACCGGGGAGCTGTTTTTT.

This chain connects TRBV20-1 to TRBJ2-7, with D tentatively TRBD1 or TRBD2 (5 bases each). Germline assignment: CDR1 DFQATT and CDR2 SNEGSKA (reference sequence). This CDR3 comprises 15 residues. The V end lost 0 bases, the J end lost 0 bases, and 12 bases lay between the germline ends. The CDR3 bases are TGCAGTGCTAGAGATATGGGACGGCGCTCCTACGAGCAGTACTTC. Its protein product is CSARDMGRRSYEQYF.

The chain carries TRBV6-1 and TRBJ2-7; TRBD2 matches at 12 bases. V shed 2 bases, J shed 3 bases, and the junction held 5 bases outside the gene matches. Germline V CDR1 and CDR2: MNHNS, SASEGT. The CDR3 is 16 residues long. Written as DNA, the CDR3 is TGTGCCAGCAGTGAAACAGCGACTAGCGGGAGCTACGAGCAGTACTTC. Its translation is CASSETATSGSYEQYF.

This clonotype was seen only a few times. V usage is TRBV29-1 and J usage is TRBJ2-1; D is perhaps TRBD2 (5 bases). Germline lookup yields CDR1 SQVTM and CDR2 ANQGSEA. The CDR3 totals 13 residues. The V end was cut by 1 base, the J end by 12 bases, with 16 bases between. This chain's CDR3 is CSVEAEEGLRQFF. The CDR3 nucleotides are TGCAGCGTTGAAGCGGAAGAGGGCTTACGGCAGTTCTTC.

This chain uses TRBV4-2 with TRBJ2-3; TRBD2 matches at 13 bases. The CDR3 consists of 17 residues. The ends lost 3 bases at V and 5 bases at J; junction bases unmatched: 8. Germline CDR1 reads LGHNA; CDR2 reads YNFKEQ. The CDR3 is CASSQELAGGPQDTQYF. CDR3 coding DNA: TGTGCCAGCAGCCAGGAACTAGCGGGAGGGCCCCAAGATACGCAGTATTTT.

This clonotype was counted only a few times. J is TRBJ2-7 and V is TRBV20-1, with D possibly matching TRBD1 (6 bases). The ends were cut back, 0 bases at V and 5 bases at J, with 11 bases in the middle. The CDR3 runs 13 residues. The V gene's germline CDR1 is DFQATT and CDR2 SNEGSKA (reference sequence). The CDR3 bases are TGCAGTGCTAGAGAAGGGACACTCCACGAGCAGTACTTC. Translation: CSAREGTLHEQYF.

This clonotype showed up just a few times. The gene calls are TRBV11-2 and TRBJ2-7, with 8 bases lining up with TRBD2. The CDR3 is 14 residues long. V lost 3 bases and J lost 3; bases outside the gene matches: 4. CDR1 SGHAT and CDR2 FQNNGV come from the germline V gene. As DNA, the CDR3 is TGTGCCAGCAGCTTGCGGGGGGAGTACTACGAGCAGTACTTC. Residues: CASSLRGEYYEQYF.

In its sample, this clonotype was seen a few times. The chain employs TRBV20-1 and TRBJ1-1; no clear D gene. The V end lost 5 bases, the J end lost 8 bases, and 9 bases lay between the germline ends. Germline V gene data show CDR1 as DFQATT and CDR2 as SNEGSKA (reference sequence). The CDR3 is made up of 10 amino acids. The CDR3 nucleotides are TGCAGTGCTGGGAACAGAGAAGCTTTCTTT. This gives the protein CSAGNREAFF.

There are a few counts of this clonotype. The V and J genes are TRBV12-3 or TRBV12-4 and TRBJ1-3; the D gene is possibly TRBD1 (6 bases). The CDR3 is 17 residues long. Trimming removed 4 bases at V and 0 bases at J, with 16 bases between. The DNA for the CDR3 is TGTGCCAGCAGTTCCAACGCAGGGGTCCCCTCTGGAAACACCATATATTTT. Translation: CASSSNAGVPSGNTIYF.

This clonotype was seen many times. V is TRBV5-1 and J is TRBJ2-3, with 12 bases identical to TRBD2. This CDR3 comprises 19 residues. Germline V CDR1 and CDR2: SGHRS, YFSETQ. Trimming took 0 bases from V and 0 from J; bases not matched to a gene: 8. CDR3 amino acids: CASSLGLAGASTSTDTQYF. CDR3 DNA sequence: TGCGCCAGCAGCTTGGGACTAGCGGGGGCCTCGACTAGCACAGATACGCAGTATTTT.

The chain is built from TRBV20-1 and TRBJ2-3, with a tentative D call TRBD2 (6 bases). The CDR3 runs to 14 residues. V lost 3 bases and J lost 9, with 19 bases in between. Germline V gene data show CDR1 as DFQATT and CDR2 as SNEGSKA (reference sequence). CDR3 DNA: TGCAGTGCTAGTAGCGGTAGCGGTAAGTCGACGCAGTATTTT. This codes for CSASSGSGKSTQYF.

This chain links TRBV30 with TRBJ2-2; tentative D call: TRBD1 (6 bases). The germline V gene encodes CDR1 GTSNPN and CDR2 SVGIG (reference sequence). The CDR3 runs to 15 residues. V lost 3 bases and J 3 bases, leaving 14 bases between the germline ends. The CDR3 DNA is TGTGCCTGGAGGATCAGGGGTAGGGACACCGGGGAGCTGTTTTTT. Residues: CAWRIRGRDTGELFF.

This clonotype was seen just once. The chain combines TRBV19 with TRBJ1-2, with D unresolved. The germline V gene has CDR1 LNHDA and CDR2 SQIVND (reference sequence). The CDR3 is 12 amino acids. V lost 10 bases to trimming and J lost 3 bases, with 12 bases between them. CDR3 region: CATQREDYGYTF. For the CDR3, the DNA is TGTGCCACCCAACGGGAGGACTATGGCTACACCTTC.

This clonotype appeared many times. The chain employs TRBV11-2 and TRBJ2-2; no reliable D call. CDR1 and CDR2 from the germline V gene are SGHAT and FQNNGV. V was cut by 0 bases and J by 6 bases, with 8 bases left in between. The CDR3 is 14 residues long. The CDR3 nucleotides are TGTGCCAGCAGCTTAGATCGGGTATCCGGGGAGCTGTTTTTT. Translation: CASSLDRVSGELFF.

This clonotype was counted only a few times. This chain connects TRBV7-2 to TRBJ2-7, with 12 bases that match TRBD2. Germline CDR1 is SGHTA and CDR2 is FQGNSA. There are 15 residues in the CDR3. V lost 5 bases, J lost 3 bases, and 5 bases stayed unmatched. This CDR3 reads CASSILAGGNYEQYF. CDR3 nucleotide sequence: TGTGCCAGCAGCATCCTAGCGGGGGGGAACTACGAGCAGTACTTC.

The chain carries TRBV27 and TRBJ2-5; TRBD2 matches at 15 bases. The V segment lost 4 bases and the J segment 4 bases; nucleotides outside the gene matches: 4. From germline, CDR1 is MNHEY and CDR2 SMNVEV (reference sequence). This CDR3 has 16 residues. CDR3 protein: CASSSRTSGRVETQYF. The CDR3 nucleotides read TGTGCCAGCAGTTCCCGGACTAGCGGGAGGGTAGAGACCCAGTACTTC.

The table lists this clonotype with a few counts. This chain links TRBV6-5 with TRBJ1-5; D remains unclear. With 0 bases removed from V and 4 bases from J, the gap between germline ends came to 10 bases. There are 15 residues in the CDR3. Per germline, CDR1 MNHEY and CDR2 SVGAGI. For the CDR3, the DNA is TGTGCCAGCAGTTACTCCCCAGTAAATAATCAGCCCCAGCATTTT. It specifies CASSYSPVNNQPQHF.

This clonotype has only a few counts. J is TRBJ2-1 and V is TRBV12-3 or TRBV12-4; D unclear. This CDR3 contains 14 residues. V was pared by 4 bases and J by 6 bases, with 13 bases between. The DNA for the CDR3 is TGTGCCAGCAGTTACCCCGGGCTTGGCAATGAGCAGTTCTTC. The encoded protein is CASSYPGLGNEQFF.